The 11 T cell receptor beta chains reported below all come from one sample, sequenced in a study of cytomegalovirus exposure and HLA in healthy donors. The PCR employed 60 Vbeta primers together with 13 Jbeta primers. The protocol was immunoSEQ multiplex PCR, while the TCRdb copy is restricted to in-frame clones and leaves out a portion. Its listing shows fewer than 75,000 clones. Sequencing was done on a sample of PBMCs. These receptors all stem from a boy aged 10-17 years in good health and CMV-seronegative.

The chain combines TRBV7-9 with TRBJ2-3; TRBD2 matches 7 bases. This CDR3 spans 13 amino acids. Germline CDR1 reads SEHNR; CDR2 reads FQNEAQ (reference sequence). After removal of 5 bases from V and 5 bases from J, the junction contained 4 bases not matched to a gene. CDR3 residues: CASSASGGDTQYF. Here the CDR3 DNA reads TGTGCCAGCAGCGCATCGGGAGGAGATACGCAGTATTTT.

This rearrangement joins TRBV2 to TRBJ1-2, with a possible D match to TRBD1 (5 bases). From germline, CDR1 is SNHLY and CDR2 FYNNEI. There are 14 residues in the CDR3. The V end lost 3 bases, the J end lost 2 bases, and 10 bases lay between the germline ends. CDR3: CASSEGRGNYGYTF. The CDR3, as DNA: TGTGCCAGCAGTGAGGGTAGGGGCAACTATGGCTACACCTTC.

V gene TRBV19 combines with J gene TRBJ2-5; TRBD1 agrees at 8 bases. The J call may be incorrect, as the DNA end agrees better with TRBJ2-7. CDR1 and CDR2 from the germline V gene are LNHDA and SQIVND (reference sequence). The CDR3 covers 15 residues. CDR3 protein: CASSTGTGHSYEQYF. CDR3 in DNA: TGTGCCAGTAGTACGGGGACAGGTCACTCCTACGAGCAGTACTTC.

V and J are TRBV10-1 and TRBJ2-7, with 8 bases fitting TRBD2. After removal of 3 bases from V and 4 bases from J, the junction contained 8 bases not matched to a gene. The CDR3 has 15 amino acids. Per germline, CDR1 WNHNN and CDR2 SYGVQD (reference sequence). Written as DNA, the CDR3 is TGCGCCAGCAGTGATTTGTCCAGCGGGGGTTACGAGCAGTACTTC. This codes for CASSDLSSGGYEQYF.

The rearrangement uses TRBV7-6 and TRBJ2-5; 11 bases match TRBD2. Germline CDR1 reads SGHVS; CDR2 reads FNYEAQ. V lost 6 bases, J lost 1 base, and 7 bases stayed unmatched. The CDR3 covers 16 residues. CDR3 amino acids: CASSLNSGRVQETQYF. The DNA of the CDR3 is TGTGCCAGCAGTTTAAATAGCGGGAGGGTCCAAGAGACCCAGTACTTC.

V usage is TRBV19 and J usage is TRBJ2-7, with D perhaps matching TRBD2 (5 bases). The germline V and J ends were trimmed by 0 bases and 2 bases, with 8 bases remaining between them. Germline V gene data show CDR1 as LNHDA and CDR2 as SQIVND (reference sequence). This CDR3 is 14 amino acids long. CDR3 bases: TGTGCCAGTAGTATAGATGTCGGGACCTACGAGCAGTACTTC. Its protein product is CASSIDVGTYEQYF.

The chain couples TRBV7-9 to TRBJ2-2; a weak D match, TRBD1 (5 bases). Between the trimmed V and J ends, which lost 4 bases and 0 bases, there was a span of 12 bases. Per the germline V gene, CDR1 is SEHNR and CDR2 is FQNEAQ (reference sequence). The CDR3 has 16 residues. The CDR3 DNA follows: TGTGCCAGCAGCTATCCACACAGGACGAACACCGGGGAGCTGTTTTTT. It codes for CASSYPHRTNTGELFF.

The chain is built from TRBV27 and TRBJ1-6; a weak D match, TRBD1 (6 bases). The CDR3 is 15 residues long. CDR1 MNHEY and CDR2 SMNVEV come from the germline V gene (reference sequence). Trimming took 2 bases from V and 10 from J, leaving 15 bases between them. In nucleotides, the CDR3 is TGTGCCAGCAGTTTAGGTGTGGGGGCGCGATCACCCCTCCACTTT. It encodes CASSLGVGARSPLHF.

The chain combines TRBV4-1 with TRBJ1-6; 7 nucleotides line up with TRBD1. This CDR3 is built from 16 residues. Germline V CDR1 and CDR2: MGHRA, YSYEKL. V was pared by 0 bases and J by 7 bases, with 6 bases of the junction left unmatched. The CDR3 loop is CASSQDVGDSNSPLHF. The CDR3 DNA sequence: TGCGCCAGCAGCCAAGATGTCGGGGACAGCAATTCACCCCTCCACTTT.

The chain carries TRBV5-1 and TRBJ1-5; 7 positions agree with TRBD1. CDR1 is SGHRS and CDR2 is YFSETQ in the germline V gene. V lost 1 base and J lost 5; bases outside the gene matches: 0. The CDR3 is made up of 13 amino acids. The CDR3 bases are TGCGCCAGCAGCTTGCAGGGGGATCAGCCCCAGCATTTT. Amino acid sequence: CASSLQGDQPQHF.

CDR3 sequence reads: CASSARQQSSGNTIYF. CDR3 DNA sequence: TGTGCCAGCAGCGCTAGACAGCAGAGCTCTGGAAACACCATATATTTT. V gene TRBV7-9 combines with J gene TRBJ1-3; weak D call: TRBD1 (5 bases). This CDR3 has 16 amino acids. Trimming took off 5 bases at V and 0 bases at J, with 14 bases between the two ends. The germline gives CDR1 SEHNR, CDR2 FQNEAQ (reference sequence).